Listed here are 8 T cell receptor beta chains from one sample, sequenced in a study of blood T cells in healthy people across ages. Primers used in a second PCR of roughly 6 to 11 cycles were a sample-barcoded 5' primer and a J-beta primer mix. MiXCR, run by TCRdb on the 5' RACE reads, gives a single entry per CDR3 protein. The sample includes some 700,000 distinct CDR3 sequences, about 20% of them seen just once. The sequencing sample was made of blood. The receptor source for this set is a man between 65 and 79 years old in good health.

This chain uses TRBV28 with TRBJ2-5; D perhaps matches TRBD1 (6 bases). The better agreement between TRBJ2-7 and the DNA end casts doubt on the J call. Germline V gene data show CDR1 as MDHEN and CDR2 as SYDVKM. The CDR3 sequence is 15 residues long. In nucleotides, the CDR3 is TGTGCCAGCAGTCCCCTTTATGGGGGCGCGTACGAGCAGTACTTC. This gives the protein CASSPLYGGAYEQYF.

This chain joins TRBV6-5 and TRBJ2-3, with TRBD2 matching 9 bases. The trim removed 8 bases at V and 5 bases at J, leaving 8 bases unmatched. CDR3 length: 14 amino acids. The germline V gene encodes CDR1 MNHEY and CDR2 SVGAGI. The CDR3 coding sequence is TGTGCCAGCTCCCCGGGACTAGCAGTAGATACGCAGTATTTT. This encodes CASSPGLAVDTQYF.

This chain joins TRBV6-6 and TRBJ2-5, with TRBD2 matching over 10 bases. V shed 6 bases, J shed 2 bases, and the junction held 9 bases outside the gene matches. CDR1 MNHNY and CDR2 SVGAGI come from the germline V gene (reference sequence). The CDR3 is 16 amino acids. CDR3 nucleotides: TGTGCCAGCAGCCCCCAACTAGCGGGGTCACAAGAGACCCAGTACTTC. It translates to CASSPQLAGSQETQYF.

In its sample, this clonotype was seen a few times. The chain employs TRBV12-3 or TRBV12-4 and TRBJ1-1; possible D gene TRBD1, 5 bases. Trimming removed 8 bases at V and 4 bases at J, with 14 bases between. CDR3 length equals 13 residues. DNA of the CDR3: TGTGCCAGCCATAGTTTTGGGGCCACTGAAGCTTTCTTT. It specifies CASHSFGATEAFF.

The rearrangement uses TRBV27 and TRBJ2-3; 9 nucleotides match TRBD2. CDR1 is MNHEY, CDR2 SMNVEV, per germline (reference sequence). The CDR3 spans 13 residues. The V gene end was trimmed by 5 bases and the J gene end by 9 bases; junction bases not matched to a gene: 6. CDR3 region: CASSLLTSGTQYF. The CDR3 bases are TGTGCCAGCAGTCTGTTGACTAGCGGCACGCAGTATTTT.

The CDR3, as DNA: TGTGCCAGCAGCTCTGACAGGGACTCCCTTTATCACAATGAGCAGTTCTTC. It yields the protein CASSSDRDSLYHNEQFF. The chain combines TRBV11-3 with TRBJ2-7; a weak D match, TRBD1 (7 bases). The end of the DNA aligns better with TRBJ2-1, so the J call may be wrong. CDR3 length: 17 amino acids. Germline CDR1 is SGHNT and CDR2 is YENEEA.

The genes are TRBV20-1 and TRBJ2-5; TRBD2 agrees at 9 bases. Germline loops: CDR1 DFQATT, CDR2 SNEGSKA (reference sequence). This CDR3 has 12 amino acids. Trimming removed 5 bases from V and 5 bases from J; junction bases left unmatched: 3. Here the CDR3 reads CSAPTSGETQYF. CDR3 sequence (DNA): TGCAGTGCTCCAACTAGCGGGGAGACCCAGTACTTC.

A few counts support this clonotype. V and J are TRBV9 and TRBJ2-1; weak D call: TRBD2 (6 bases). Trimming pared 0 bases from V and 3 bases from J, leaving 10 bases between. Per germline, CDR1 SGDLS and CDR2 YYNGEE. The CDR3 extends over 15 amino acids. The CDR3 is CASSVELANYNEQFF. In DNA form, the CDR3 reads TGTGCCAGCAGCGTAGAACTAGCTAACTACAATGAGCAGTTCTTC. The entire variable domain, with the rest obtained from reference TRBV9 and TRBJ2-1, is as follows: DSGVTQTPKHLITATGQRVTLRCSPRSGDLSVYWYQQSLDQGLQFLIQYYNGEERAKGNILERFSAQQFPDLHSELNLSSLELGDSALYFCASSVELANYNEQFFGPGTRLTVL.